The rows below give T cell receptor beta chains drawn from one sample of a study of Ad26.COV2.S vaccination and SARS-CoV-2 variants. Some clones are missing from TCRdb's copy, which holds only in-frame ones; the method was immunoSEQ multiplex PCR. The sample records about 320,000 clones, 90% being singletons. This sample comprised peripheral blood, obtained in a trial of Ad26.COV2.S vaccine versus placebo. These receptors came from a person between 18 and 60 years old who received the Ad26.COV2.S COVID-19 vaccine or a placebo. CDR3s include the opening cysteine and the closing phenylalanine or tryptophan. A D gene is named only where the DNA matches it firmly. Part of the rows lack a size; the others show once, few, many or a class for expanded clones.

d_gene	abundance	v_gene	j_gene	len	CDR3nt	CDR3aa
NA	NA	TRBV4-2	TRBJ1-5	15	TGTGCCAGCAGCCAAGACTGGACGGTCGATCAGCCCCAGCATTTT	CASSQDWTVDQPQHF
TRBD1	NA	TRBV11-3	TRBJ2-1	14	TGTGCCAGCAGTTCACAGGGGAGAAGCAATGAGCAGTTCTTC	CASSSQGRSNEQFF
NA	NA	TRBV19	TRBJ1-6	16	TGTGCCAGTAGCCCGGGGGGGGGACTAGATAATTCACCCCTCCACTTT	CASSPGGGLDNSPLHF
NA	NA	TRBV19	TRBJ2-7	13	TGTGCCAGTAGTCAAGACTGGGCCTACGAGCAGTACTTC	CASSQDWAYEQYF
NA	NA	TRBV12-3/TRBV12-4	TRBJ1-1	13	TGTGCCAGCAGACGACAGGCGAACACTGAAGCTTTCTTT	CASRRQANTEAFF
NA	NA	TRBV15	TRBJ2-5	13	TGTGCCACCAGCAGAGTCGCAACAGAGACCCAGTACTTC	CATSRVATETQYF
NA	NA	TRBV4-2	TRBJ1-1	13	TGTGCCAGCAGCCAAAATATAAACACTGAAGCTTTCTTT	CASSQNINTEAFF
NA	NA	TRBV2	TRBJ1-1	13	TGTGCCAGCACCGTGAGTATGAACACTGAAGCTTTCTTT	CASTVSMNTEAFF
TRBD1	NA	TRBV7-2	TRBJ1-3	15	TGTGCCAGCAGCTTAATGACAGGGAGAGGAAACACCATATATTTT	CASSLMTGRGNTIYF
NA	NA	TRBV6-5	TRBJ1-2	13	TGTGCCAGCAGTTACTCTGGAGCTGATGGCTACACCTTC	CASSYSGADGYTF
TRBD1	NA	TRBV19	TRBJ1-1	17	TGTGCCAGTAATTGGGCGGGTGCAGGGGGATTGAACACTGAAGCTTTCTTT	CASNWAGAGGLNTEAFF
NA	NA	TRBV18	TRBJ2-5	13	TGTGCCAGCGAACCGTCCAGGCGAGAGACCCAGTACTTC	CASEPSRRETQYF
TRBD2	NA	TRBV4-2	TRBJ2-1	16	TGTGCCAGCAGCCCCGGGACTAGCGGGGACTGGGATGAGCAGTTCTTC	CASSPGTSGDWDEQFF
NA	NA	TRBV5-1	TRBJ1-3	15	TGCGCCAGCAGCTTCAGTGGGGGGGCTGGAAACACCATATATTTT	CASSFSGGAGNTIYF
TRBD2	few	TRBV9	TRBJ2-1	16	TGTGCCAGCAGCGTAGGGAGGACTAGTACCTACAATGAGCAGTTCTTC	CASSVGRTSTYNEQFF
NA	NA	TRBV7-2	TRBJ1-3	12	TGTGCCAGCAGCTTAGCCGGAAACACCATATATTTT	CASSLAGNTIYF
TRBD1	NA	TRBV18	TRBJ2-7	14	TGTGCCAGCTCACCAGGACAGGGGTACTACGAGCAGTACTTC	CASSPGQGYYEQYF
NA	NA	TRBV29-1	TRBJ1-2	12	TGCAGCGTCGAGCAGATTAACTATGGCTACACCTTC	CSVEQINYGYTF
TRBD1	NA	TRBV12-3/TRBV12-4	TRBJ1-2	12	TGTGCCATCCAGGGGCAGGGGGATGGCTACACCTTC	CAIQGQGDGYTF
NA	NA	TRBV7-9	TRBJ1-1	12	TGTGCCAGCAGCACACCTCAGGGAAAAGCTTTCTTT	CASSTPQGKAFF
NA	NA	TRBV9	TRBJ2-1	17	TGTGCCAGCAGCGTAGACACTGGAGGAAGCTCCTACAATGAGCAGTTCTTC	CASSVDTGGSSYNEQFF
TRBD1	NA	TRBV4-3	TRBJ1-2	15	TGCGCCAGCAGCCTCCGGACAGGGGGCGAGTGGGGCTACACCTTC	CASSLRTGGEWGYTF
NA	few	TRBV3-1/TRBV3-2	TRBJ1-6	13	TGTGCCAGCAGCCATATGGGTAATTCACCCCTCCACTTT	CASSHMGNSPLHF
NA	NA	TRBV6-2/TRBV6-3	TRBJ1-1	12	TGTGCCAGCAGTTACGAGGGTGGGGATCCTTTCTTT	CASSYEGGDPFF
NA	NA	TRBV14	TRBJ1-6	15	TGTGCCAGCAGCCAGACGTCCGGTGGGAATTCACCCCTCCACTTT	CASSQTSGGNSPLHF
NA	NA	TRBV21-1	TRBJ2-1	15	TGTGCCAGCAGCAAAGACGGTGGAGCCTACAATGAGCAGTTCTTC	CASSKDGGAYNEQFF
NA	NA	TRBV5-4	TRBJ1-1	15	TGTGCCAGCAGCCTTCCCGGACAGCTGAACACTGAAGCTTTCTTT	CASSLPGQLNTEAFF
TRBD2	NA	TRBV7-6	TRBJ2-1	15	TGTGCCAGCAGCTTCCTAGCGGAAATCTACAATGAGCAGTTCTTC	CASSFLAEIYNEQFF
NA	NA	TRBV5-6	TRBJ2-7	13	TGTGCCAGCAGCTACAGTGTGGGCTACGAGCAGTACTTC	CASSYSVGYEQYF
NA	NA	TRBV4-3	TRBJ2-3	17	TGCGCCAGCAGCCAAGATCTCGTAGACCCTAGCACAGATACGCAGTATTTT	CASSQDLVDPSTDTQYF
TRBD2	NA	TRBV18	TRBJ2-1	18	TGTGCCAGCTCACCACCTGAGGAGCGGGAGGGCCGTTTGTATGAGCAGTTCTTC	CASSPPEEREGRLYEQFF
NA	NA	TRBV19	TRBJ2-5	13	TGTGCCAGTAGACAGACAGCCCAAGAGACCCAGTACTTC	CASRQTAQETQYF
TRBD2	NA	TRBV7-2	TRBJ2-3	16	TGTGCCAGCAGCACCCCGGGACTAGTCTTCACAGATACGCAGTATTTT	CASSTPGLVFTDTQYF
NA	NA	TRBV6-5	TRBJ1-1	15	TGTGCCAGCAGTTACCCGGGGTCCGCGGACACTGAAGCTTTCTTT	CASSYPGSADTEAFF
NA	NA	TRBV19	TRBJ2-5	16	TGTGCCAGTAGTAATGGGATGGGGGCAATTCGAGAGACCCAGTACTTC	CASSNGMGAIRETQYF
NA	NA	TRBV18	TRBJ2-5	14	TGTGCCAGCTCACCAGAGTTAGGCCTGGAGACCCAGTACTTC	CASSPELGLETQYF
NA	NA	TRBV4-3	TRBJ2-1	13	TGCGCCAGCAGCCAAGAAGAGGGAAATGAGCAGTTCTTC	CASSQEEGNEQFF
TRBD2	NA	TRBV5-1	TRBJ2-1	15	TGCGCCAGCAGCTTGGACCTAGCGGGGCGGTGGGAGCAGTTCTTC	CASSLDLAGRWEQFF
TRBD1	NA	TRBV7-9	TRBJ1-1	14	TGTGCCAGCAGCCCCGGACAGGGGAACACTGAAGCTTTCTTT	CASSPGQGNTEAFF
TRBD1	NA	TRBV11-2	TRBJ1-2	15	TGTGCCAGCAGCCTCCTTTCGGGACAGAACTATGGCTACACCTTC	CASSLLSGQNYGYTF
NA	NA	TRBV11-2	TRBJ1-1	11	TGTGCCAGCAGCTATACCCCTGAAGCTTTCTTT	CASSYTPEAFF
TRBD2	NA	TRBV29-1	TRBJ2-1	15	TGCAGCGCCCTACCGGGACTAGCGGGAGACGATGAGCAGTTCTTC	CSALPGLAGDDEQFF
TRBD2	NA	TRBV7-9	TRBJ2-3	15	TGTGCCAGCAGCTTTAGCGGGGGGAACACAGATACGCAGTATTTT	CASSFSGGNTDTQYF
NA	NA	TRBV6-5	TRBJ1-1	13	TGTGCCAGCACCAAGAGGATGAACACTGAAGCTTTCTTT	CASTKRMNTEAFF